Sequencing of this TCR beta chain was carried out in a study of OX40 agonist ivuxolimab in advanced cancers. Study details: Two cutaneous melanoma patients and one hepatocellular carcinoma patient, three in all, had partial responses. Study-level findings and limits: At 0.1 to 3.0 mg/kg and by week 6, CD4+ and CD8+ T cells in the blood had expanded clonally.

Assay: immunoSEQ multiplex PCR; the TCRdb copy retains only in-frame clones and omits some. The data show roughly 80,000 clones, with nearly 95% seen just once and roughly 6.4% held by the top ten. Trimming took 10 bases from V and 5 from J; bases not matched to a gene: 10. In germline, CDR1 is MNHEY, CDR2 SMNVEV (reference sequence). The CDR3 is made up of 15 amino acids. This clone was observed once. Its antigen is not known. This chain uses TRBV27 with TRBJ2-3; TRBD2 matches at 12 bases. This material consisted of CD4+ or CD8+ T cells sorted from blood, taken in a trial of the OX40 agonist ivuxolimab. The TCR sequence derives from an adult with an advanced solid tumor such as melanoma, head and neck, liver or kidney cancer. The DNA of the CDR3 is TGTGCCACCAAAGGACTAGCGGGGAGGGAAGATACGCAGTATTTT. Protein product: CATKGLAGREDTQYF.